This T cell receptor (beta chain) is from a study of blood T cells in healthy people across ages. Primers used in a second PCR of about 7 to 11 cycles were a sample-barcoded 5' primer and a J-beta primer mix. TCRdb fed the 5' RACE reads into MiXCR, producing one record per CDR3 protein. This sample has some 640,000 distinct CDR3 sequences, with around 45% found just once. The V end was cut by 6 bases, the J end by 2 bases, with 11 bases between. The CDR3 extends over 14 amino acids. This clonotype was detected only a few times. The TCR comes from a woman aged 55-75 years in good health. The chain employs TRBV12-3 or TRBV12-4 and TRBJ2-1; no definite D call. The sample comprised blood. The CDR3 DNA is TGTGCCAGCAGCCAAGCAGTAACCTACAATGAGCAGTTCTTC. Encoded protein: CASSQAVTYNEQFF.